These 25 T cell receptor beta chains came from one sample sequenced in a study of T cells after yellow fever vaccination. TCRdb itself ran the 5' RACE reads through MiXCR, one entry per CDR3 protein. The data show 400,000 or so distinct CDR3 sequences, with roughly a sixth seen just once and around 17% held by the top ten. The material sequenced was PBMCs, taken before the yellow fever booster vaccination. The source is a man aged 18 to 29 who received the YFV17D yellow fever vaccine.

This clonotype was picked up a small number of times. The V gene is TRBV6-1, the J gene TRBJ2-7; the match to TRBD2 covers 9 bases. The CDR3 is 15 residues long. Trimming cost V 5 bases and J 0 bases; bases outside gene matches: 5. Germline assignment: CDR1 MNHNS and CDR2 SASEGT. CDR3 sequence reads: CASSTSGRSSYEQYF. In DNA form, the CDR3 reads TGTGCCAGCAGTACTAGCGGGCGCAGCTCCTACGAGCAGTACTTC.

This clonotype was observed a handful of times. The rearrangement joins TRBV6-6 to TRBJ1-2, with 8 bases aligning to TRBD1. The CDR3 length is 13 residues. J was trimmed by 8 bases and V by 5 bases; bases with no gene match: 7. Per the germline V gene, CDR1 is MNHNY and CDR2 is SVGAGI (reference sequence). This CDR3 is CASSPNRQGGYTF. For the CDR3, the DNA is TGTGCCAGCAGTCCGAATCGACAGGGGGGCTACACCTTC.

J is TRBJ2-5 and V is TRBV2, with D unclear. CDR1 and CDR2 from the germline V gene are SNHLY and FYNNEI. This CDR3 is built from 15 residues. Trimming removed 2 bases at V and 3 bases at J, with 13 bases between. CDR3 loop: CASSERWWPKETQYF. CDR3 sequence (DNA): TGTGCCAGCAGTGAAAGGTGGTGGCCCAAAGAGACCCAGTACTTC.

CDR3 in DNA: TGCGCCAGCAGCCAAGATAGGGCCAGGCCTCACTATGGCTACACCTTC. Its protein product is CASSQDRARPHYGYTF. V and J are TRBV4-3 and TRBJ1-2, with no clear D. The CDR3 is 16 amino acids. Germline assignment: CDR1 LGHNA and CDR2 YSLEER. V shed 0 bases and J shed 3 bases, with 14 bases lying between them.

The rearrangement links TRBV19 to TRBJ1-1, with D possibly matching TRBD1 (5 bases). Deletions cut 5 bases from V and 2 bases from J, with 12 bases between. Germline CDR1 reads LNHDA; CDR2 reads SQIVND (reference sequence). The CDR3 spans 14 residues. CDR3 sequence (DNA): TGTGCCAGTAGTCCGGGACGGATCAACACTGAAGCTTTCTTT. It is translated as CASSPGRINTEAFF.

This clonotype has just one count. The rearrangement uses TRBV11-2 and TRBJ2-1, with D uncertain. Germline V lookup: CDR1 SGHAT, CDR2 FQNNGV. V dropped 3 bases and J dropped 9 bases, with 15 bases sitting between them. The CDR3 is 14 amino acids. The CDR3 reads CASSFWIMNFEQFF. The CDR3 DNA sequence: TGTGCCAGCAGCTTCTGGATCATGAACTTTGAGCAGTTCTTC.

This clonotype was seen a handful of times. The chain combines TRBV5-5 with TRBJ2-5; D gene unclear. The ends were cut back, 0 bases at V and 5 bases at J, with 11 bases in the middle. The CDR3 extends over 14 amino acids. Germline V lookup: CDR1 SGHKS, CDR2 YYEKEE (reference sequence). The CDR3: CASSLGPGSETQYF. CDR3 bases: TGTGCCAGCAGCTTGGGTCCGGGTAGCGAGACCCAGTACTTC.

The V and J genes are TRBV6-5 and TRBJ2-4; 8 bases are shared with TRBD1. The length of the CDR3 is 15 residues. The trim removed 4 bases at V and 1 base at J, leaving 3 bases unmatched. Germline loops: CDR1 MNHEY, CDR2 SVGAGI. The CDR3 loop is CASSSWTGAKNIQYF. DNA of the CDR3: TGTGCCAGCAGTTCCTGGACAGGGGCCAAAAACATTCAGTACTTC.

The V and J genes are TRBV5-1 and TRBJ1-1; possible D gene TRBD1, 5 bases. CDR3 length equals 11 residues. Trimming shortened V by 5 bases and J by 6 bases, and 8 bases separated the two germline ends. CDR1 SGHRS and CDR2 YFSETQ come from the germline V gene. The CDR3 sequence: CASSMGPEAFF. DNA of the CDR3: TGCGCCAGCAGTATGGGGCCTGAAGCTTTCTTT.

The chain carries TRBV20-1 and TRBJ1-3; 10 bases match TRBD1. V was clipped by 4 bases and J by 3 bases; unmatched bases: 9. The germline V gene has CDR1 DFQATT and CDR2 SNEGSKA (reference sequence). The CDR3 covers 16 residues. CDR3 in DNA: TGCAGTGCTATCCGAGGGACAGGGGAAGGTGGAAACACCATATATTTT. Translation: CSAIRGTGEGGNTIYF.

This clonotype has a handful of counts. The chain links TRBV14 to TRBJ1-6; D may be TRBD1 (6 bases). The ends were cut back, 3 bases at V and 6 bases at J, with 12 bases in the middle. There are 15 residues in the CDR3. Germline CDR1 SGHDN, CDR2 FVKESK. CDR3 coding DNA: TGTGCCAGCAGCCAGGGCCAGGGGATTAATTCACCCCTCCACTTT. Protein sequence: CASSQGQGINSPLHF.

This clonotype appeared a few times. In DNA, the CDR3 is TGTGCCAGCAGCTTCGGACTAGCGGGGGGCCTACCTCTAAGCTCCTACAATGAGCAGTTCTTC. This codes for CASSFGLAGGLPLSSYNEQFF. The genes are TRBV3-1 and TRBJ2-1; 14 nucleotides agree with TRBD2. The CDR3 spans 21 residues. Germline lookup yields CDR1 LGHDT and CDR2 YNNKEL (reference sequence). V was clipped by 5 bases and J by 0 bases; unmatched bases: 15.

This chain uses TRBV20-1 with TRBJ2-7; maybe TRBD2 (6 bases). The V and J ends lost 3 bases and 1 base respectively, with 13 bases between them. Germline V CDR1 and CDR2: DFQATT, SNEGSKA (reference sequence). This CDR3 is built from 14 residues. The CDR3 nucleotides are TGCAGTGCTAGGTCTCCTAGCGTTTCCTACGAGCAGTACTTC. It specifies CSARSPSVSYEQYF.

V and J are TRBV5-4 and TRBJ2-5; 7 nucleotides agree with TRBD2. V was pared by 3 bases and J by 1 base, with 6 bases of the junction left unmatched. The CDR3 is 15 residues long. Looked up from germline, CDR1 is SGHNT and CDR2 is YYREEE (reference sequence). As DNA, the CDR3 is TGTGCCAGCAGCTCCCGCCGCGGGGGCCAAGAGACCCAGTACTTC. As protein: CASSSRRGGQETQYF. Complete variable domain (other parts from reference TRBV5-4 and TRBJ2-5): ETGVTQSPTHLIKTRGQQVTLRCSSQSGHNTVSWYQQALGQGPQFIFQYYREEENGRGNFPPRFSGLQFPNYSSELNVNALELDDSALYLCASSSRRGGQETQYFGPGTRLLVL.

This clonotype occurred a few times. The J gene is TRBJ2-1, the V gene TRBV5-1; 10 positions agree with TRBD1. The CDR3 contains 15 residues. Looked up from germline, CDR1 is SGHRS and CDR2 is YFSETQ. V shed 0 bases, J shed 7 bases, and the junction held 4 bases outside the gene matches. The CDR3 nucleotides are TGCGCCAGCAGCTTGGGGGACAGGGGATGGAATGAGCAGTTCTTC. This gives the protein CASSLGDRGWNEQFF.

The chain links TRBV7-2 to TRBJ2-5; D gene ambiguous. Germline values: CDR1 SGHTA, CDR2 FQGNSA. The CDR3 length is 12 residues. Trimming stripped 5 bases from V and 5 bases from J, with 9 bases between. Written as DNA, the CDR3 is TGTGCCAGCAGCGCCGGGTGGGAGACCCAGTACTTC. It is translated as CASSAGWETQYF.

This chain joins TRBV20-1 and TRBJ2-3, with TRBD1 matching over 9 bases. The CDR3 has 13 amino acids. V lost 6 bases to trimming and J lost 6 bases; unmatched junction nucleotides: 7. CDR1 is DFQATT, CDR2 SNEGSKA, per germline (reference sequence). This CDR3 is CSASQGAGDTQYF. Written as DNA, the CDR3 is TGCAGTGCCTCACAGGGGGCTGGGGATACGCAGTATTTT.

This clonotype was counted many times. The V gene is TRBV4-2, the J gene TRBJ1-2; 9 bases fit TRBD1. Trimming removed 0 bases from V and 3 bases from J; junction bases left unmatched: 2. The CDR3 sequence is 15 residues long. Germline values: CDR1 LGHNA, CDR2 YNFKEQ. The CDR3 protein is CASSQDRDRDYGYTF. CDR3 DNA: TGTGCCAGCAGCCAAGACCGGGACAGGGACTATGGCTACACCTTC.

The chain uses TRBV25-1 and TRBJ1-1, with a possible D match to TRBD1 (6 bases). Germline CDR1 and CDR2: MGHDK and SYGVNS. Trimming left V 4 bases short and J 11 bases short, with 14 bases between. This CDR3 has 12 residues. CDR3 bases: TGTGCCAGCAGTGGAGGGGGGGGTAGGGCTTTCTTT. Translation gives CASSGGGGRAFF.

CDR3 sequence: CASRADRGNSPLHF. The CDR3, as DNA: TGTGCCAGCAGGGCGGACAGGGGTAATTCACCCCTCCACTTT. This chain links TRBV6-5 with TRBJ1-6, with 9 positions matching TRBD1. Trimming took 6 bases from V and 6 from J; bases not matched to a gene: 3. Germline values: CDR1 MNHEY, CDR2 SVGAGI. This CDR3 has 14 residues.

This clonotype has only a few counts. The CDR3 nucleotides are TGTGCCAGCAGCCGCGGGCCTTCGGATGAGCAGTTCTTC. This codes for CASSRGPSDEQFF. The chain links TRBV7-3 to TRBJ2-1; a weak D match, TRBD2 (5 bases). V lost 5 bases and J lost 8, with 13 bases in between. Germline V CDR1 and CDR2: SGHTA, FQGTGA. The CDR3 has 13 residues.

CDR3 residues: CASSPGTASGNTIYF. DNA of the CDR3: TGCGCCAGCAGCCCGGGGACTGCCTCTGGAAACACCATATATTTT. The chain uses TRBV4-3 and TRBJ1-3; possibly TRBD1 for D (5 bases). Trimming removed 4 bases at V and 0 bases at J, with 10 bases between. Germline V gene lookup returns CDR1 LGHNA and CDR2 YSLEER. The CDR3 is 15 residues long.

In its sample, this clonotype was seen a few times. The chain carries TRBV5-1 and TRBJ2-7; D is uncertain. The CDR3 length is 13 residues. Germline V gene data show CDR1 as SGHRS and CDR2 as YFSETQ. The V end was cut by 0 bases, the J end by 3 bases, with 7 bases between. Written as DNA, the CDR3 is TGCGCCAGCAGCTTGGGGTCAGACTACGAGCAGTACTTC. Translation gives CASSLGSDYEQYF.

The chain recombines TRBV5-5 with TRBJ2-2, with 7 bases that match TRBD2. The CDR3 spans 16 residues. Germline V lookup: CDR1 SGHKS, CDR2 YYEKEE (reference sequence). J was trimmed by 1 base and V by 4 bases; bases with no gene match: 7. The CDR3 loop is CASSSLGGVNTGELFF. The CDR3, as DNA: TGTGCCAGCAGCAGCTTGGGGGGGGTGAACACCGGGGAGCTGTTTTTT.

This clonotype turned up a few times. This chain uses TRBV19 with TRBJ2-7; TRBD2 matches at 9 bases. The length of the CDR3 is 16 residues. CDR1 is LNHDA, CDR2 SQIVND, per germline (reference sequence). Trimming cost V 5 bases and J 1 base; bases outside gene matches: 9. This chain's CDR3 is CASSVSLAGYSYEQYF. CDR3 sequence (DNA): TGTGCCAGTAGTGTCTCTCTAGCGGGATATTCCTACGAGCAGTACTTC.